What follows are 26 T cell receptor beta chains derived from one specimen sequenced in a study of graft-versus-host responses after intestinal transplantation. Their antigens remain unidentified. This table comes from immunoSEQ multiplex PCR, and its TCRdb copy is limited to in-frame clones, with some not included. The top ten clones hold roughly 18% of a sample with tens of thousands of clones, about 79% of them seen once. The sequencing here drew on unstimulated CD8+ T cells sorted from spleen or lymph node cells, taken before intestinal transplant. The receptors derive from a human donor who received an intestinal transplant.

J is TRBJ2-7 and V is TRBV6-5, with 7 bases identical to TRBD2. CDR3 length: 14 amino acids. CDR1 and CDR2 (germline): MNHEY, SVGAGI. The junction had 5 bases not matched to a gene; V was cut back by 6 bases and J by 0 bases. The CDR3 sequence is CASSRAGPSYEQYF. The CDR3 DNA follows: TGTGCCAGCAGCCGAGCGGGACCCTCCTACGAGCAGTACTTC.

The chain links TRBV27 to TRBJ2-5, with a possible D match to TRBD1 (6 bases). CDR3 length equals 13 residues. Germline CDR1 MNHEY, CDR2 SMNVEV (reference sequence). Trimming stripped 5 bases from V and 4 bases from J, with 11 bases between. The CDR3 reads CASSPTGPETQYF. The CDR3 DNA reads TGTGCCAGCAGTCCAACAGGGCCAGAGACCCAGTACTTC.

This clone was observed a few times. The J gene is TRBJ2-4, the V gene TRBV4-1; no definite D call. V shed 1 base and J shed 7 bases, with 14 bases lying between them. CDR1 and CDR2 (germline): MGHRA, YSYEKL. The CDR3 runs to 15 residues. This chain's CDR3 is CASSQVGRRRNIQYF. The CDR3 nucleotides are TGCGCCAGCAGCCAAGTAGGTCGACGGCGGAACATTCAGTACTTC.

The chain uses TRBV6-5 and TRBJ2-5, with TRBD2 matching 7 bases. Germline lookup yields CDR1 MNHEY and CDR2 SVGAGI. The CDR3 consists of 15 residues. V lost 6 bases and J lost 0; bases outside the gene matches: 7. This CDR3 is CASSPFSGDQETQYF. The CDR3 DNA sequence: TGTGCCAGCAGCCCCTTCAGCGGGGACCAAGAGACCCAGTACTTC.

The V gene is TRBV5-1, the J gene TRBJ2-5; maybe TRBD1 (5 bases). Trimming pared 4 bases from V and 5 bases from J, leaving 12 bases between. Germline CDR1 reads SGHRS; CDR2 reads YFSETQ. The CDR3 is 13 residues long. DNA for the CDR3: TGCGCCAGCAGCCCGATGACAGTTGAGACCCAGTACTTC. Translating gives CASSPMTVETQYF.

This chain links TRBV27 with TRBJ1-6; TRBD1 matches at 9 bases. The CDR3 sequence is 17 residues long. Germline CDR1 MNHEY, CDR2 SMNVEV (reference sequence). V was pared by 2 bases and J by 7 bases, with 9 bases of the junction left unmatched. For the CDR3, the DNA is TGTGCCAGCAGTTTAGGGGCCTCGGGGACAGGGAATTCACCCCTCCACTTT. This gives the protein CASSLGASGTGNSPLHF.

This chain connects TRBV18 to TRBJ2-7; 11 bases are shared with TRBD2. J lost 5 bases, V lost 2 bases, and 5 bases had no gene match. Germline V lookup: CDR1 KGHSH, CDR2 LQKENI. The CDR3 has 15 amino acids. CDR3 amino acids: CASSPIAGGKNEQYF. The CDR3, as DNA: TGTGCCAGCTCACCAATAGCGGGGGGGAAGAACGAGCAGTACTTC.

The J gene is TRBJ2-7, the V gene TRBV28; TRBD2 is a possible D gene (6 bases). The CDR3 contains 17 residues. V was clipped by 6 bases and J by 1 base, with 22 bases between them. Per germline, CDR1 MDHEN and CDR2 SYDVKM. The CDR3 here is CASSPPARRLVSYEQYF. In DNA form, the CDR3 reads TGTGCCAGCAGCCCACCAGCTCGACGACTAGTTTCCTACGAGCAGTACTTC.

The V and J genes are TRBV4-1 and TRBJ2-7; possibly TRBD1 for D (5 bases). Germline CDR1 reads MGHRA; CDR2 reads YSYEKL. V was cut by 0 bases and J by 4 bases, with 7 bases left in between. CDR3 length equals 13 residues. The chain's CDR3 is CASSQDDSYEQYF. CDR3 nucleotides: TGCGCCAGCAGCCAAGATGACAGTTACGAGCAGTACTTC.

CDR3 DNA sequence: TGTGCCAGCAGCAAAGGGACAGGGCGGACTGAAGCTTTCTTT. It encodes CASSKGTGRTEAFF. V is TRBV21-1 and J is TRBJ1-1; the D call TRBD1 from the table was never checked on the DNA. TRBV21-1 has pseudogene status. The CDR3 has 14 amino acids.

The chain has TRBV4-1 and TRBJ2-1, with 7 bases identical to TRBD1. The CDR3 totals 14 residues. Germline-derived CDR1 and CDR2 are MGHRA and YSYEKL. V lost 2 bases, J lost 5 bases, and 3 bases stayed unmatched. CDR3 residues: CASSQIGQDNEQFF. The CDR3 DNA is TGCGCCAGCAGCCAAATAGGACAGGACAATGAGCAGTTCTTC.

Comments on this clone: A far more abundant clone sits one base away, making this likely a read error. This sample includes further DNA sequences coding for the same CDR3. The J gene is TRBJ2-7, the V gene TRBV5-1; the match to TRBD2 covers 10 bases. V was pared by 5 bases and J by 3 bases, with 8 bases of the junction left unmatched. There are 15 residues in the CDR3. Germline V gene lookup returns CDR1 SGHRS and CDR2 YFSETQ. DNA for the CDR3: TGCGCCAGCAGTGAACCTGGACTAGCGGTCTACGAGCAGTACTTC. This codes for CASSEPGLAVYEQYF.

For this clone: Different DNA sequences within this sample yield the same CDR3. V gene TRBV28 combines with J gene TRBJ2-5; 10 bases agree with TRBD2. This CDR3 has 16 amino acids. J lost 0 bases, V lost 5 bases, and 6 bases had no gene match. CDR1 and CDR2 from the germline V gene are MDHEN and SYDVKM. CDR3 DNA: TGTGCCAGCAGTGTAGCGGGGGGCTTGTACCAAGAGACCCAGTACTTC. Translation: CASSVAGGLYQETQYF.

J is TRBJ2-5 and V is TRBV18, with 11 bases that match TRBD2. Germline loops: CDR1 KGHSH, CDR2 LQKENI. The V and J ends lost 3 bases and 6 bases, in that order; junction bases with no gene match: 9. The CDR3 consists of 16 residues. The CDR3 sequence is CASSPGLAGRAQTQYF. In DNA, the CDR3 is TGTGCCAGCTCACCTGGACTAGCGGGTAGGGCCCAGACCCAGTACTTC. The full variable domain, with the rest looked up from reference TRBV18 and TRBJ2-5, is NAGVMQNPRHLVRRRGQEARLRCSPMKGHSHVYWYRQLPEEGLKFMVYLQKENIIDESGMPKERFSAEFPKEGPSILRIQQVVRGDSAAYFCASSPGLAGRAQTQYFGPGTRLLVL.

The chain couples TRBV10-1 to TRBJ2-5, with 10 nucleotides matching TRBD1. Germline CDR1 and CDR2: WNHNN and SYGVQD (reference sequence). This CDR3 spans 13 amino acids. J was trimmed by 4 bases and V by 6 bases; bases with no gene match: 2. CDR3 region: CASRGDRGETQYF. Here the CDR3 DNA reads TGCGCCAGCAGAGGGGACAGGGGAGAGACCCAGTACTTC.

The rearrangement uses TRBV6-1 and TRBJ2-7; weak D call: TRBD1 (5 bases). The CDR3 length is 15 residues. V lost 2 bases, J lost 2 bases, and 13 bases lay in between. Germline V gene data show CDR1 as MNHNS and CDR2 as SASEGT. CDR3 DNA: TGTGCCAGCAGTGAACGCAGGGCAGTTCCCTACGAGCAGTACTTC. Translation: CASSERRAVPYEQYF.

The chain uses TRBV11-2 and TRBJ2-1; maybe TRBD2 (6 bases). The CDR3 length is 15 residues. The germline CDR1 and CDR2 sequences are SGHAT and FQNNGV. Deletions cut 0 bases from V and 7 bases from J, with 13 bases between. CDR3 sequence (DNA): TGTGCCAGCAGCTTAGAGGTACTAGCTGCAAATGAGCAGTTCTTC. Translating it yields CASSLEVLAANEQFF. The whole variable domain, remainder taken from reference TRBV11-2 and TRBJ2-1, is EAGVAQSPRYKIIEKRQSVAFWCNPISGHATLYWYQQILGQGPKLLIQFQNNGVVDDSQLPKDRFSAERLKGVDSTLKIQPAKLEDSAVYLCASSLEVLAANEQFFGPGTRLTVL.

The chain couples TRBV5-6 to TRBJ1-1, with 10 bases identical to TRBD1. Germline V CDR1 and CDR2: SGHDT, YYEEEE. The trim removed 4 bases at V and 0 bases at J, leaving 9 bases unmatched. The CDR3 contains 17 residues. As DNA, the CDR3 is TGTGCCAGCAGCAAAGACAGGGGGCGGTCTATGAACACTGAAGCTTTCTTT. Protein product: CASSKDRGRSMNTEAFF.

V and J are TRBV7-8 and TRBJ2-7; maybe TRBD1 (6 bases). Trimming cost V 1 base and J 4 bases, with 20 bases left between them. Germline V gene sequence: CDR1 SGHVS, CDR2 FQNEAQ. The CDR3 extends over 17 amino acids. CDR3 sequence reads: CASSLVPQGPLVYEQYF. CDR3 DNA: TGTGCCAGCAGCTTAGTACCGCAGGGGCCTCTCGTGTACGAGCAGTACTTC.

The chain couples TRBV27 to TRBJ2-7, with D perhaps matching TRBD2 (7 bases). The ends were cut back, 6 bases at V and 7 bases at J, with 22 bases in the middle. Germline V gene data show CDR1 as MNHEY and CDR2 as SMNVEV (reference sequence). The CDR3 consists of 15 residues. In DNA form, the CDR3 reads TGTGCCAGCAGCCCTCCCTGGGGGGGGGCAGGAGAGCAGTACTTC. This codes for CASSPPWGGAGEQYF.

The chain has TRBV27 and TRBJ2-7; 8 bases are shared with TRBD1. Looked up from germline, CDR1 is MNHEY and CDR2 is SMNVEV (reference sequence). CDR3 length: 14 amino acids. With V trimmed by 5 bases and J by 2 bases, 5 bases remained unmatched. CDR3 nucleotide sequence: TGTGCCAGCAGTGTGACAGGGGCGGCCTACGAGCAGTACTTC. Translated, it gives CASSVTGAAYEQYF.

The chain combines TRBV6-1 with TRBJ2-7; 8 nucleotides match TRBD1. V shed 6 bases, J shed 1 base, and the junction held 2 bases outside the gene matches. The CDR3 contains 13 residues. Germline assignment: CDR1 MNHNS and CDR2 SASEGT. The CDR3 DNA sequence: TGTGCCAGCAGCCGGGACAGGTCCTACGAGCAGTACTTC. Translated, it gives CASSRDRSYEQYF.

This sequence joins TRBV29-1 and TRBJ2-3; 8 bases are a match to TRBD2. The V and J ends lost 3 bases and 13 bases, in that order; junction bases with no gene match: 12. CDR3 length: 13 amino acids. The V gene's germline CDR1 is SQVTM and CDR2 ANQGSEA. In nucleotides, the CDR3 is TGCAGCGTTGATCGGGGGGGACTAGGGTATGAGTATTTT. This sequence encodes CSVDRGGLGYEYF.

The V and J genes are TRBV5-3 and TRBJ1-2; D possibly corresponds to TRBD1 (6 bases). TRBV5-3 has ORF status, its function being uncertain. The CDR3 is 14 amino acids. The V end lost 0 bases, the J end lost 3 bases, and 9 bases lay between the germline ends. The CDR3 sequence: CARSLVAGDYGYTF. The CDR3 DNA follows: TGTGCCAGAAGCTTGGTGGCAGGGGACTATGGCTACACCTTC.

The chain has TRBV7-9 and TRBJ2-1; D perhaps matches TRBD2 (5 bases). CDR1 is SEHNR, CDR2 FQNEAQ, per germline (reference sequence). The V end was cut by 2 bases, the J end by 8 bases, with 16 bases between. This CDR3 contains 15 residues. The CDR3 protein is CASSLRGRDDHEQFF. In nucleotides, the CDR3 is TGTGCCAGCAGCTTACGGGGTCGTGACGACCATGAGCAGTTCTTC.

The table lists this clone with a count of one. J is TRBJ2-7 and V is TRBV6-5, with D possibly TRBD2 on 5 matching bases. CDR1 is MNHEY, CDR2 SVGAGI, per germline. Trimming shortened V by 2 bases and J by 5 bases, and 13 bases separated the two germline ends. The CDR3 loop spans 14 amino acids. The CDR3 sequence: CASSYEGSNNEQYF. The CDR3 DNA reads as TGTGCCAGCAGTTACGAGGGTTCGAACAACGAGCAGTACTTC.